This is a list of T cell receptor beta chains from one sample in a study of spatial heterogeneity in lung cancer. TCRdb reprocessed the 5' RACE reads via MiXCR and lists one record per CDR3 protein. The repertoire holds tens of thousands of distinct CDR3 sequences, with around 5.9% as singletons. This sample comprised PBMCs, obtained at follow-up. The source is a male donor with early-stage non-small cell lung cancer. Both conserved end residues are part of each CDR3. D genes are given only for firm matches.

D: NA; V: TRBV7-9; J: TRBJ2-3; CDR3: CASSPQSDTQYF
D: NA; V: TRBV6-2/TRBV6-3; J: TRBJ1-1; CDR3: CASSYTRISNEAFF
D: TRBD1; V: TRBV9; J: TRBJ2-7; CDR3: CASSVSGQGAVQYF
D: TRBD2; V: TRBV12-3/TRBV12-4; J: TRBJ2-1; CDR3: CASSFSSGVNEQFF
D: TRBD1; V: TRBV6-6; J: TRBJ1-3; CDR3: CASSSLGQASSGNTIYF
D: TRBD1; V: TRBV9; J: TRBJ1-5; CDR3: CASSVAGTDNQPQHF
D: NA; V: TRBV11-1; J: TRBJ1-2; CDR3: CASSLLAANYGYTF
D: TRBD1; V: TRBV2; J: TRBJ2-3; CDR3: CASALGQGVDTQYF
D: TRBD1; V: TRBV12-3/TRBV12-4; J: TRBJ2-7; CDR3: CASSRRTGVSYEQYF
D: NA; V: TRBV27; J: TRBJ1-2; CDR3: CASSLTSGDPSPRGYTF
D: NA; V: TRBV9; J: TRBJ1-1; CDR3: CASSVGVIGTEAFF
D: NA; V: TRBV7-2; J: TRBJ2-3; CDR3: CASSLLIGDTQYF
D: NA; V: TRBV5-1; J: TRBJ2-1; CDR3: CASRILGSYNEQFF